The present T cell receptor (beta chain) was sequenced within a study of vaccination effects on CD4 cells after COVID-19. By proportion, this clone is medium-sized (0.01 to 0.1%). Antigen specificity is unknown. Peptide-pool stimulation followed by sequencing identified expanded antigen-specific CD4+ clonotypes in the ViraFEST assay. Scientists isolated CD4+ T cells after an approximately 10-day culture period ended. Confirmation by PCR established that the person had SARS-CoV-2 infection between March and December 2020. Profiled with immunoSEQ multiplex PCR; TCRdb holds only in-frame clones, not every one. Among tens of thousands of clones listed, about four fifths were seen once. CDR3 length: 17 amino acids.

The sequenced sample was CD4+ T cells from PBMCs cultured with a peptide pool, obtained before COVID-19 vaccination. The TCR originated in a human donor who had a prior SARS-CoV-2 infection. The chain combines TRBV21-1 with TRBJ1-1; the D call of TRBD1 is as the table states it, not checked on the DNA. TRBV21-1 is a recognized pseudogene. CDR3 coding DNA: TGTGCCAGCAGCAAATGGGCCCACCGAAATCCGAAAAGCGAAGCTTTCTTT. Protein product: CASSKWAHRNPKSEAFF.